These 31 T cell receptor beta chains were all obtained from the same sample, sequenced in a study of CD4 T cells in relation to SARS-CoV-2 and coronaviruses. Unexposed donor CD4+ T cells date from 2011-2018, before the COVID-19 pandemic. After more than eight days of culture, CD4+ T cells were isolated. Antigens of these TCRs are unknown. Sequencing used immunoSEQ multiplex PCR; TCRdb keeps in-frame clones, though not all of them. The sample has more than 25,000 clones; 72% are singletons. Sequencing used CD4+ T cells from PBMCs, cultured in vitro. Receptors originate from a human donor in good health.

The V and J genes are TRBV27 and TRBJ1-1; 7 bases fit TRBD1. There are 11 residues in the CDR3. The J segment lost 11 bases and the V segment lost 6 bases, leaving 6 bases of the junction unmatched. The germline V gene encodes CDR1 MNHEY and CDR2 SMNVEV (reference sequence). CDR3 coding DNA: TGTGCCAGCAGAGCCGGGACAGTGGCTTTCTTT. As protein: CASRAGTVAFF.

The V and J genes are TRBV12-3 or TRBV12-4 and TRBJ1-6, with D possibly TRBD1 on 5 matching bases. V was clipped by 3 bases and J by 10 bases, with 10 bases between them. The CDR3 extends over 13 amino acids. CDR3: CASSFAGGSPLHF. CDR3 nucleotides: TGTGCCAGCAGTTTCGCCGGGGGATCACCCCTCCACTTT.

V is TRBV5-1 and J is TRBJ2-2; D unresolved. V was trimmed by 6 bases and J by 3 bases, leaving 12 bases between them. Germline-derived CDR1 and CDR2 are SGHRS and YFSETQ. CDR3 length: 14 residues. The DNA for the CDR3 is TGCGCCAGCAACCCCGACTTCTACACCGGGGAGCTGTTTTTT. This sequence encodes CASNPDFYTGELFF. The full variable domain, in which reference TRBV5-1 and TRBJ2-2 provide the parts outside the CDR3, is KAGVTQTPRYLIKTRGQQVTLSCSPISGHRSVSWYQQTPGQGLQFLFEYFSETQRNKGNFPGRFSGRQFSNSRSEMNVSTLELGDSALYLCASNPDFYTGELFFGEGSRLTVL.

This clone occurred once. The chain combines TRBV6-5 with TRBJ2-5, with D maybe TRBD2 (6 bases). The germline V gene encodes CDR1 MNHEY and CDR2 SVGAGI. V lost 6 bases and J 7 bases, leaving 18 bases between the germline ends. The CDR3 is 14 amino acids. CDR3 bases: TGTGCCAGCAGAAAACTAGGCGGGATCCGGACCCAGTACTTC. It is translated as CASRKLGGIRTQYF.

This chain uses TRBV4-3 with TRBJ1-4; D might be TRBD1 (5 bases). The CDR3 spans 13 residues. Germline lookup yields CDR1 LGHNA and CDR2 YSLEER. Trimming pared 3 bases from V and 8 bases from J, leaving 10 bases between. The CDR3, as DNA: TGCGCCAGCAGCCACGGGGGAAGGGAAAAACTGTTTTTT. Encoded protein: CASSHGGREKLFF.

The chain's CDR3 is CASSQDWGSETQYF. CDR3 sequence (DNA): TGCGCCAGCAGCCAAGATTGGGGGAGTGAGACCCAGTACTTC. This chain joins TRBV4-3 and TRBJ2-5, with D perhaps TRBD1 or TRBD2 (5 bases each). The germline V gene encodes CDR1 LGHNA and CDR2 YSLEER. The CDR3 loop spans 14 amino acids. V lost 0 bases and J 5 bases, leaving 10 bases between the germline ends.

V and J are TRBV19 and TRBJ2-5; TRBD2 might be the D (6 bases). The V end was cut by 6 bases, the J end by 4 bases, with 18 bases between. This CDR3 is built from 15 residues. The germline V gene encodes CDR1 LNHDA and CDR2 SQIVND (reference sequence). CDR3 protein: CASSGSGLLTETQYF. CDR3 nucleotides: TGTGCCAGTAGCGGGAGCGGGCTGCTTACAGAGACCCAGTACTTC.

V is TRBV21-1 and J is TRBJ1-1. TRBV21-1 is a known pseudogene. The CDR3 has 18 amino acids. CDR3 coding DNA: TGTGCCAGCACTCCATCAGTATGTTGGGGGGTTTTGCACACTGAAGCTTTCTTT. Amino acid sequence: CASTPSVCWGVLHTEAFF.

The chain combines TRBV7-2 with TRBJ2-4; TRBD1 aligns across 7 bases. The CDR3 is 16 residues long. Trimming took 5 bases from V and 1 from J; bases not matched to a gene: 8. Germline V gives CDR1 SGHTA, CDR2 FQGNSA. DNA of the CDR3: TGTGCCAGCAGCGCGGACAGGATTGGGGCCAAAAACATTCAGTACTTC. This encodes CASSADRIGAKNIQYF.

The rearrangement joins TRBV29-1 to TRBJ2-7; possible D gene TRBD2, 5 bases. The length of the CDR3 is 11 residues. V lost 7 bases to trimming and J lost 7 bases, with 14 bases between them. CDR1 is SQVTM and CDR2 is ANQGSEA in the germline V gene. The CDR3 DNA is TGCAGCGCACATATGAGCGGAGAGCAGTACTTC. Translation gives CSAHMSGEQYF.

CDR3 amino acids: CASSGTGLAGVEQYF. CDR3 coding DNA: TGTGCCAGTAGCGGTACGGGACTAGCGGGAGTCGAGCAGTACTTC. The gene calls are TRBV19 and TRBJ2-7, with 14 positions matching TRBD2. The V gene end was trimmed by 6 bases and the J gene end by 6 bases; junction bases not matched to a gene: 7. The CDR3 covers 15 residues. Looked up from germline, CDR1 is LNHDA and CDR2 is SQIVND (reference sequence).

This chain links TRBV6-5 with TRBJ2-1, with 12 bases fitting TRBD2. Germline-derived CDR1 and CDR2 are MNHEY and SVGAGI. CDR3 length: 15 amino acids. After removal of 6 bases from V and 7 bases from J, the junction contained 7 bases not matched to a gene. The CDR3 protein is CASSSSGGAKNEQFF. The CDR3 DNA is TGTGCCAGCAGCTCTAGCGGGGGGGCCAAAAATGAGCAGTTCTTC.

V gene TRBV6-5 combines with J gene TRBJ1-4; 8 positions match TRBD1. This CDR3 comprises 14 residues. In germline, CDR1 is MNHEY, CDR2 SVGAGI. Trimming took 6 bases from V and 4 from J; bases not matched to a gene: 4. Written as DNA, the CDR3 is TGTGCCAGCAGCCCGACAGGGGTTAATGAAAAACTGTTTTTT. It specifies CASSPTGVNEKLFF.

The chain has TRBV5-6 and TRBJ1-4; D perhaps matches TRBD1 (6 bases). Germline V gives CDR1 SGHDT, CDR2 YYEEEE. The CDR3 spans 16 residues. The germline V and J ends were trimmed by 4 bases and 7 bases, with 20 bases remaining between them. The CDR3 DNA reads TGTGCCAGCAGCCGACGCCGGGGGCGAGGAGTTGAAAAACTGTTTTTT. Translated: CASSRRRGRGVEKLFF.

The chain links TRBV18 to TRBJ1-4; no reliable D call. The CDR3 runs to 16 residues. CDR1 and CDR2 (germline): KGHSH, LQKENI. Trimming took 2 bases from V and 0 from J, leaving 10 bases between them. CDR3 nucleotide sequence: TGTGCCAGCTCACCAAAGAAGGTCCCAACTAATGAAAAACTGTTTTTT. Protein sequence: CASSPKKVPTNEKLFF.

CDR3 sequence reads: CASSPINRGYTF. CDR3 nucleotides: TGTGCCAGCAGCCCTATAAACCGGGGCTACACCTTC. The rearrangement links TRBV7-2 to TRBJ1-2, with no clear D. The CDR3 extends over 12 amino acids. Trimming removed 5 bases from V and 8 bases from J, with 12 bases in between. Germline loops: CDR1 SGHTA, CDR2 FQGNSA.

The CDR3 region is CAIAVGSSGANVLTF. The DNA for the CDR3 is TGTGCCATCGCGGTGGGGAGCTCTGGGGCCAACGTCCTGACTTTC. This chain links TRBV10-3 with TRBJ2-6; D possibly corresponds to TRBD2 (5 bases). The CDR3 is 15 residues long. Germline-derived CDR1 and CDR2 are ENHRY and SYGVKD. Trimming stripped 8 bases from V and 0 bases from J, with 11 bases between.

The rearrangement uses TRBV3-1 (or the pseudogene TRBV3-2) and TRBJ2-7; unclear D gene. In germline, CDR1 is LGHDT, CDR2 YNNKEL (reference sequence). The CDR3 has 14 amino acids. Trimming shortened V by 0 bases and J by 5 bases, and 11 bases separated the two germline ends. In DNA form, the CDR3 reads TGTGCCAGCAGCCAAGAAGGGATCCAGGACGAGCAGTACTTC. Protein: CASSQEGIQDEQYF.

In its sample, this clone was seen a few times. This chain links TRBV6-5 with TRBJ2-1; no clear D. V gave up 8 bases and J gave up 6 bases, with 17 bases separating them. Germline CDR1 and CDR2: MNHEY and SVGAGI. This CDR3 region has 14 residues. The CDR3 DNA sequence: TGTGCCAGCTCGGATCCCTCAGGCGCCAATGAGCAGTTCTTC. Amino acids: CASSDPSGANEQFF.

The rearrangement joins TRBV18 to TRBJ1-3; D call uncertain. V shed 2 bases and J shed 0 bases, with 14 bases lying between them. The germline gives CDR1 KGHSH, CDR2 LQKENI. This CDR3 has 17 residues. CDR3 sequence: CASSPNPGSPSGNTIYF. The CDR3 DNA sequence: TGTGCCAGCTCACCAAACCCCGGATCCCCCTCTGGAAACACCATATATTTT.

The J gene is TRBJ1-3, the V gene TRBV30; unclear D gene. The germline CDR1 and CDR2 sequences are GTSNPN and SVGIG (reference sequence). This CDR3 is 16 amino acids long. The V end was cut by 3 bases, the J end by 7 bases, with 22 bases between. CDR3 DNA sequence: TGTGCCTGGAGAGATTCGGGAGAACCTCTGTTGAACACCATATATTTT. This codes for CAWRDSGEPLLNTIYF.

The chain employs TRBV19 and TRBJ2-2; D is perhaps TRBD2 (7 bases). Looked up from germline, CDR1 is LNHDA and CDR2 is SQIVND (reference sequence). The CDR3 sequence is 14 residues long. Trimming removed 7 bases at V and 6 bases at J, with 15 bases between. The CDR3, as DNA: TGTGCCAGTAAGGGGGGGTATGTCGCCGGGGAGCTGTTTTTT. Amino acid sequence: CASKGGYVAGELFF.

The rearrangement links TRBV5-1 to TRBJ2-1, with 12 bases aligning to TRBD1. CDR1 SGHRS and CDR2 YFSETQ come from the germline V gene. V trimming: 2 bases; J trimming: 6 bases; junction bases outside the gene matches: 6. There are 16 residues in the CDR3. The CDR3 sequence is CASSFDPGQGANEQFF. The CDR3, as DNA: TGCGCCAGCAGCTTCGATCCGGGACAGGGGGCCAATGAGCAGTTCTTC.

V is TRBV4-1 and J is TRBJ2-2, with TRBD2 matching over 10 bases. The CDR3 sequence is 18 residues long. The V gene's germline CDR1 is MGHRA and CDR2 YSYEKL. Trimming removed 4 bases from V and 8 bases from J; junction bases left unmatched: 16. The CDR3, as DNA: TGCGCCAGCAGCCCCCCCGGGGGGACTAGCGACGCACCGGGGGAGCTGTTTTTT. This encodes CASSPPGGTSDAPGELFF.

This clone is a singleton in its sample. The chain carries TRBV5-5 and TRBJ1-1; D may be TRBD1 (5 bases). CDR3 length: 15 amino acids. From germline, CDR1 is SGHKS and CDR2 YYEKEE (reference sequence). The ends were cut back, 4 bases at V and 4 bases at J, with 17 bases in the middle. The CDR3 protein is CASSPTAGVSTEAFF. CDR3 in DNA: TGTGCCAGCAGCCCGACGGCGGGGGTTAGCACTGAAGCTTTCTTT.

The rearrangement joins TRBV3-1 (or the pseudogene TRBV3-2) to TRBJ1-5, with a tentative D call TRBD1 (6 bases). Trimming left V 0 bases short and J 3 bases short, with 15 bases between. The CDR3 totals 17 residues. Germline V gene lookup returns CDR1 LGHDT and CDR2 YNNKEL (reference sequence). CDR3 region: CASSQDGRQAVNQPQHF. The CDR3 DNA reads TGTGCCAGCAGCCAAGATGGGAGACAGGCGGTCAATCAGCCCCAGCATTTT.

V usage is TRBV7-2 and J usage is TRBJ1-2, with TRBD1 identical over 7 bases. Germline assignment: CDR1 SGHTA and CDR2 FQGNSA. The junction had 15 bases not matched to a gene; V was cut back by 3 bases and J by 5 bases. The CDR3 sequence is 17 residues long. The DNA for the CDR3 is TGTGCCAGCAGCTTGATTGCGGCGCAGGGGGTGTCTTATGGCTACACCTTC. As protein: CASSLIAAQGVSYGYTF.

The chain has TRBV6-5 and TRBJ2-3, with 9 positions matching TRBD2. The CDR3 is 15 residues long. Losses at the gene ends were 8 bases for V and 1 base for J; bases not matched to a gene: 7. From germline, CDR1 is MNHEY and CDR2 SVGAGI. CDR3 residues: CASAAQREGTDTQYF. The DNA for the CDR3 is TGTGCCAGCGCGGCCCAGCGGGAGGGCACAGATACGCAGTATTTT.

This sequence joins TRBV5-4 and TRBJ2-3, with TRBD2 matching 7 bases. The CDR3 covers 15 residues. Germline values: CDR1 SGHNT, CDR2 YYREEE (reference sequence). Trimming removed 4 bases from V and 1 base from J; junction bases left unmatched: 6. The CDR3 DNA follows: TGTGCCAGCAGCCCGGGAGGAGGAGGCACAGATACGCAGTATTTT. Its translation: CASSPGGGGTDTQYF. The full variable domain, rest sourced from reference TRBV5-4 and TRBJ2-3, is ETGVTQSPTHLIKTRGQQVTLRCSSQSGHNTVSWYQQALGQGPQFIFQYYREEENGRGNFPPRFSGLQFPNYSSELNVNALELDDSALYLCASSPGGGGTDTQYFGPGTRLTVL.

The J gene is TRBJ1-6, the V gene TRBV6-5; D gene uncertain. The CDR3 runs to 14 residues. The V gene lost 4 bases and the J gene lost 5 bases, with 9 bases spanning the gap. Germline V CDR1 and CDR2: MNHEY, SVGAGI. The CDR3 is CASSSRSNNSPLHF. CDR3 nucleotide sequence: TGTGCCAGCAGTTCCAGGAGTAATAATTCACCCCTCCACTTT.

The chain employs TRBV12-3 or TRBV12-4 and TRBJ2-5; D gene unclear. The CDR3 consists of 13 residues. Trimming shortened V by 1 base and J by 9 bases, and 12 bases separated the two germline ends. The CDR3: CASSLGALSAQYF. CDR3 sequence (DNA): TGTGCCAGCAGTTTAGGGGCCCTGTCGGCCCAGTACTTC.